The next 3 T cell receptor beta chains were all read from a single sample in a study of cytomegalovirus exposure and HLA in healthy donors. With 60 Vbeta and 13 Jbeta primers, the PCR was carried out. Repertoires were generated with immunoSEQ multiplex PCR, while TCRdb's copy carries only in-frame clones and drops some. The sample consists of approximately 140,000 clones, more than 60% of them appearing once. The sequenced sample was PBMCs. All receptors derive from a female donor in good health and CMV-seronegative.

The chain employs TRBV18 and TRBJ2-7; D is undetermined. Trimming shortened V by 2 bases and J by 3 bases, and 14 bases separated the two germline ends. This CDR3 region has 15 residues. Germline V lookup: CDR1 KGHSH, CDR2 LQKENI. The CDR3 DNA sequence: TGTGCCAGCTCACCATACGGCGGTTACTTCTACGAGCAGTACTTC. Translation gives CASSPYGGYFYEQYF.

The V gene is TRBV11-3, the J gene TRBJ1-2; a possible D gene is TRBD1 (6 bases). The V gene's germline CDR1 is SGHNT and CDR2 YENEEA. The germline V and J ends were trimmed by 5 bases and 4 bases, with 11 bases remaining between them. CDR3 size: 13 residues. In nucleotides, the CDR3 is TGTGCCAGCAGCGAGAGGGGGATCTATGGCTACACCTTC. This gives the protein CASSERGIYGYTF.

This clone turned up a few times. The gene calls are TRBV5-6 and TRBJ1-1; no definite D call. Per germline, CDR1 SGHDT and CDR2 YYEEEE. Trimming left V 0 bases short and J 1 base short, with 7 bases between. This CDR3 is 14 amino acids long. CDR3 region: CASSLVEGNTEAFF. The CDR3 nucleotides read TGTGCCAGCAGCTTGGTAGAGGGGAACACTGAAGCTTTCTTT.